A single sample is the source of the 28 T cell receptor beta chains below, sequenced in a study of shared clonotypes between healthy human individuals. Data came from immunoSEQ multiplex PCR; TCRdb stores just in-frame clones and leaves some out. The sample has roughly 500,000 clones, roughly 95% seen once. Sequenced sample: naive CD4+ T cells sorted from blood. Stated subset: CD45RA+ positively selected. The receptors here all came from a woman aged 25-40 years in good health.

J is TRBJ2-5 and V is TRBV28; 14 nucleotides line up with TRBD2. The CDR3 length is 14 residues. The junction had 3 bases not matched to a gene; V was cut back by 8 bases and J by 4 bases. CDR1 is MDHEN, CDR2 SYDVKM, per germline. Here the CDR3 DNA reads TGTGCCAGCGGGGGACTAGCGGGAGCAGAGACCCAGTACTTC. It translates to CASGGLAGAETQYF.

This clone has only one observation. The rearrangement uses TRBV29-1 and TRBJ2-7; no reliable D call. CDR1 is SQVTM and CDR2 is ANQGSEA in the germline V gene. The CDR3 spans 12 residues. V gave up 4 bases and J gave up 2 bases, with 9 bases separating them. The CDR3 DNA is TGCAGCGTTGGTCCTGATACCTACGAGCAGTACTTC. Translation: CSVGPDTYEQYF.

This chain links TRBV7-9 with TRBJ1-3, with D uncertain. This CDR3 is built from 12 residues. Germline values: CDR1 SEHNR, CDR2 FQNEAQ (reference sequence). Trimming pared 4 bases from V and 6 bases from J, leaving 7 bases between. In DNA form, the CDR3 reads TGTGCCAGCAGCTCTAAATTAAACACCATATATTTT. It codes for CASSSKLNTIYF.

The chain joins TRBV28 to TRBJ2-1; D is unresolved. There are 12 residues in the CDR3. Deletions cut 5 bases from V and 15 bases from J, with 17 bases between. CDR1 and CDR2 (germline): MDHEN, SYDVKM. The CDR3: CASSLLTAASFF. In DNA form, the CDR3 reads TGTGCCAGCAGTCTCTTGACGGCCGCCTCGTTCTTC.

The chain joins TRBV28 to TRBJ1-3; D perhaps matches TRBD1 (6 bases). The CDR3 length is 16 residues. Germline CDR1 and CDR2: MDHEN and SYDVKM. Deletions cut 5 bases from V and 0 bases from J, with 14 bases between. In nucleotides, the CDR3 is TGTGCCAGCAGTATAAGACAGGCTATCTCTGGAAACACCATATATTTT. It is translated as CASSIRQAISGNTIYF.

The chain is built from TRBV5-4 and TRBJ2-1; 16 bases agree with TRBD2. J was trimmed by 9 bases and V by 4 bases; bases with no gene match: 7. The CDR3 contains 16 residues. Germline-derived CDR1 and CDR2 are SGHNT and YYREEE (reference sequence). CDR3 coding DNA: TGTGCCAGCAGCGGCGGGACTAGCGGGAGGGCCTTTGAGCAGTTCTTC. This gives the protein CASSGGTSGRAFEQFF.

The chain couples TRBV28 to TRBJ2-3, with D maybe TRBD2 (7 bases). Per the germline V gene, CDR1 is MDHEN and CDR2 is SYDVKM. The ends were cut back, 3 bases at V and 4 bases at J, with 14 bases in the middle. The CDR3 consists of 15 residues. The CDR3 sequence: CASSLGGAGPDTQYF. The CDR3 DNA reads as TGTGCCAGCAGTTTGGGGGGGGCGGGTCCAGATACGCAGTATTTT.

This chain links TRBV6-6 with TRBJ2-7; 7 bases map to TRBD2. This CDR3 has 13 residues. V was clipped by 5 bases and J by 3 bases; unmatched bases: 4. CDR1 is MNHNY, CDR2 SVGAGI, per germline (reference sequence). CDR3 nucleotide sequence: TGTGCCAGCAGTAGCCGGGACTACTACGAGCAGTACTTC. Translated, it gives CASSSRDYYEQYF.

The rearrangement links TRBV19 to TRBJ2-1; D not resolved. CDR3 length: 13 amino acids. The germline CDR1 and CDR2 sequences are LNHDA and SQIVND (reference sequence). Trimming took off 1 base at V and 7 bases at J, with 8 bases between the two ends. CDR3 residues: CASSIGPENEQFF. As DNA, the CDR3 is TGTGCCAGTAGTATAGGTCCCGAGAATGAGCAGTTCTTC.

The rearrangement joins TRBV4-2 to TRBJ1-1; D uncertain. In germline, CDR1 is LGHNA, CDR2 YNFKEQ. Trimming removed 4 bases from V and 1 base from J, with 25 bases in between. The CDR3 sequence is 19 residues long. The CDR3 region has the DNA TGTGCCAGCAGCCCCACGCCTGGATCGAGGGAATTAACGAACACTGAAGCTTTCTTT. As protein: CASSPTPGSRELTNTEAFF.

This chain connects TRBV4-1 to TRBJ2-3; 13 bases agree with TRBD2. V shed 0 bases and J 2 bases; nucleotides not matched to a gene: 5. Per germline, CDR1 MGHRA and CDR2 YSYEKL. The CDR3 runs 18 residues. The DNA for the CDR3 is TGCGCCAGCAGCCAAGATCGGACTAGCGGGAGTGTCACAGATACGCAGTATTTT. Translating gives CASSQDRTSGSVTDTQYF.

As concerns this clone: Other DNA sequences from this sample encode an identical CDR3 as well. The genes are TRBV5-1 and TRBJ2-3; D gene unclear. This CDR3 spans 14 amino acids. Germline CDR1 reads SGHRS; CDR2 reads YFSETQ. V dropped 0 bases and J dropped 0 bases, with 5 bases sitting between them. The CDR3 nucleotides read TGCGCCAGCAGCTTGGGGTCGAGCACAGATACGCAGTATTTT. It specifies CASSLGSSTDTQYF. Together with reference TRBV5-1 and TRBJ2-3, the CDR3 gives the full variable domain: KAGVTQTPRYLIKTRGQQVTLSCSPISGHRSVSWYQQTPGQGLQFLFEYFSETQRNKGNFPGRFSGRQFSNSRSEMNVSTLELGDSALYLCASSLGSSTDTQYFGPGTRLTVL.

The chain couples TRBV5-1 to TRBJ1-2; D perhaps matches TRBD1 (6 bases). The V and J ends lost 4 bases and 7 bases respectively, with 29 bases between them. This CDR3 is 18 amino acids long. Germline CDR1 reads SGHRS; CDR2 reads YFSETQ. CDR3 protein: CASSHRIRDTGSWSGYTF. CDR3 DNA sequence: TGCGCCAGCAGCCATCGGATCCGGGACACGGGATCGTGGAGTGGCTACACCTTC.

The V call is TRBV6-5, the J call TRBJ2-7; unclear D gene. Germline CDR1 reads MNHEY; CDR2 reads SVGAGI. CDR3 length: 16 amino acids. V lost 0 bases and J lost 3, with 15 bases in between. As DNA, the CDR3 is TGTGCCAGCAGTTACTCCGGATTGAGCACTTTCTACGAGCAGTACTTC. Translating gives CASSYSGLSTFYEQYF.

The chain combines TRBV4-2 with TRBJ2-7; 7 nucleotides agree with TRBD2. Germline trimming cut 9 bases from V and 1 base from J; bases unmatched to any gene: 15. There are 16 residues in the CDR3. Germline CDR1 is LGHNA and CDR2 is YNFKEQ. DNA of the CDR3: TGTGCCAGACCAAACTCACCCGCGGGAGCATCCTACGAGCAGTACTTC. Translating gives CARPNSPAGASYEQYF.

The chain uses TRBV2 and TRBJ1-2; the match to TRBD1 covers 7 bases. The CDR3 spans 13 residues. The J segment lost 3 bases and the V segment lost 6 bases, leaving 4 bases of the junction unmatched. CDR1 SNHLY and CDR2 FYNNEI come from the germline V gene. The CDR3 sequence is CASRPGGDYGYTF. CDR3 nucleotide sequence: TGTGCCAGCAGGCCAGGGGGGGACTATGGCTACACCTTC.

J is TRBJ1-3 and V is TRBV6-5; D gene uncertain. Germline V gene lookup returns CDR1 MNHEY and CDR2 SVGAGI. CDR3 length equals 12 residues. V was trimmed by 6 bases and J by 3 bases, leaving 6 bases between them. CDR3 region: CASRTDGNTIYF. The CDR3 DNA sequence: TGTGCCAGCAGGACGGATGGAAACACCATATATTTT.

The CDR3 loop reads CASTPGQGYYNEQFF. CDR3 DNA sequence: TGCGCCAGCACGCCGGGACAGGGATACTACAATGAGCAGTTCTTC. The chain uses TRBV5-1 and TRBJ2-1, with 9 bases that match TRBD1. Germline loops: CDR1 SGHRS, CDR2 YFSETQ. The CDR3 sequence is 15 residues long. The ends lost 6 bases at V and 3 bases at J; junction bases unmatched: 7.

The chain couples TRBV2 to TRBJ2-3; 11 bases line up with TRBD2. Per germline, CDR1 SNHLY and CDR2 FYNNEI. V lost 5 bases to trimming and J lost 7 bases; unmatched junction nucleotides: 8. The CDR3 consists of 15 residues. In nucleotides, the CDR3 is TGTGCCAGCAGTCCACTTAGCGGGGGGGGCTATACGCAGTATTTT. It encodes CASSPLSGGGYTQYF.

In DNA, the CDR3 is TGCGCCAGCAGCCAAGATGGGGACAGGGGGAGGGGCACAGATACGCAGTATTTT. It translates to CASSQDGDRGRGTDTQYF. The J gene is TRBJ2-3, the V gene TRBV4-1; 11 bases agree with TRBD1. Losses at the gene ends were 0 bases for V and 1 base for J; bases not matched to a gene: 6. Germline CDR1 is MGHRA and CDR2 is YSYEKL. This CDR3 comprises 18 residues.

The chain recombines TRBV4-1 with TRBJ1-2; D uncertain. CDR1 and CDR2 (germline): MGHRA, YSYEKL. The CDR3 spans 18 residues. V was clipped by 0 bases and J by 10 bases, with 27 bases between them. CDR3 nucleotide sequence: TGCGCCAGCAGCCAAGATCTCTTTAAAATGGGTACCTACCGTGACTACACCTTC. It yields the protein CASSQDLFKMGTYRDYTF.

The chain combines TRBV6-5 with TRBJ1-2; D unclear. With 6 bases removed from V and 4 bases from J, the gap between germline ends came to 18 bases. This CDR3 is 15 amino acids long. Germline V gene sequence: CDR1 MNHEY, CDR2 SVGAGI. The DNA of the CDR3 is TGTGCCAGCAGGTCCCCCGGCTCAGGCGGCTATGGCTACACCTTC. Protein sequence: CASRSPGSGGYGYTF.

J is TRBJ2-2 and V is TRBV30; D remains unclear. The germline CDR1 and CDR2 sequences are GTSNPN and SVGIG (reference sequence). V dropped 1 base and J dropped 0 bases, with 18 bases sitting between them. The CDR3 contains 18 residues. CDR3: CAWSGGSWVASNTGELFF. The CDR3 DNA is TGTGCCTGGAGTGGGGGTTCGTGGGTAGCTTCGAACACCGGGGAGCTGTTTTTT. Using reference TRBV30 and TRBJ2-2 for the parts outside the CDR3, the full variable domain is SQTIHQWPATLVQPVGSPLSLECTVEGTSNPNLYWYRQAAGRGLQLLFYSVGIGQISSEVPQNLSASRPQDRQFILSSKKLLLSDSGFYLCAWSGGSWVASNTGELFFGEGSRLTVL.

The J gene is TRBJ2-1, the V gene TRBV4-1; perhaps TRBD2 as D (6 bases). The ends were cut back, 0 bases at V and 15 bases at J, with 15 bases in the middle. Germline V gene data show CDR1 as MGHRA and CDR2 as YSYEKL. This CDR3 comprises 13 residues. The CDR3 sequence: CASSQDSEGHPFF. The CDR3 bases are TGCGCCAGCAGCCAAGATTCGGAGGGCCACCCGTTCTTC.

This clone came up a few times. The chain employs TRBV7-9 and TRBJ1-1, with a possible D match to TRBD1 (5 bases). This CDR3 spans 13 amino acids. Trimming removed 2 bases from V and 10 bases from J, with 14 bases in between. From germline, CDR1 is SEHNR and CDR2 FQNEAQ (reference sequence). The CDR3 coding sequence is TGTGCCAGCAGCTTACTTCCTGACGACAGAGCTTTCTTT. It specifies CASSLLPDDRAFF.

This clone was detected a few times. In DNA, the CDR3 is TGTGCCAGCAGCTTACTAGGGGTGGACGAGCAGTACTTC. It codes for CASSLLGVDEQYF. The chain couples TRBV7-9 to TRBJ2-7, with D possibly being TRBD1 (5 bases). V dropped 2 bases and J dropped 5 bases, with 10 bases sitting between them. This CDR3 region has 13 residues. CDR1 SEHNR and CDR2 FQNEAQ come from the germline V gene (reference sequence).

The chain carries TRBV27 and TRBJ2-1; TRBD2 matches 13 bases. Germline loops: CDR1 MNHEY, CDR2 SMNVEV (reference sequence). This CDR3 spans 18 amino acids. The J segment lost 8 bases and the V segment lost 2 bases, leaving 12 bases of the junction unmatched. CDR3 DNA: TGTGCCAGCAGTTTAAACGGCCGGGGACTAGCGGGACTCTATGAGCAGTTCTTC. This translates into CASSLNGRGLAGLYEQFF.

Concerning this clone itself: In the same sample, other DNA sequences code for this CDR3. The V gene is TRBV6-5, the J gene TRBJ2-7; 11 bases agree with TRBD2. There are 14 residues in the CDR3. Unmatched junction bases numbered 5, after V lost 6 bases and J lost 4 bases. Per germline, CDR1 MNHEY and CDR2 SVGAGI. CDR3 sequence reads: CASRTTSGSYEQYF. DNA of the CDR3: TGTGCCAGCAGGACAACTAGCGGGAGTTACGAGCAGTACTTC.